The entry below describes one T cell receptor (beta chain). The CDR3 contains 16 residues. CDR1 is SEHNR, CDR2 FQNEAQ, per germline (reference sequence). 5' RACE that incorporated UMI labels was used to prepare the TRB cDNA libraries. TCRdb reprocessed the 5' RACE reads and stores each CDR3 protein as one record, lacking DNA. Its listing shows 6,000 to 8,500 distinct CDR3 sequences. The sample comes from a study of CXCR3-negative and CXCR3-positive naive CD8 T cells. Naive CD8+ T cells displayed a CD45RO-CCR7+CD27+CD95- phenotype. This clonotype was sampled from a human donor in good health. Some clones in this sample may be carry-over from other donors' samples. This chain joins TRBV7-9 and TRBJ1-1; TCRdb reports TRBD1, a call that lacks DNA to check it against. The sample comprised naive CXCR3- CD8+ T cells from blood. As to subset: CD45RO-CCR7+CD27+CD95- naive CD8+ T cells lacking CXCR3 (TNR3-). The CDR3 region is CASSSSLVTVNTEAFF.